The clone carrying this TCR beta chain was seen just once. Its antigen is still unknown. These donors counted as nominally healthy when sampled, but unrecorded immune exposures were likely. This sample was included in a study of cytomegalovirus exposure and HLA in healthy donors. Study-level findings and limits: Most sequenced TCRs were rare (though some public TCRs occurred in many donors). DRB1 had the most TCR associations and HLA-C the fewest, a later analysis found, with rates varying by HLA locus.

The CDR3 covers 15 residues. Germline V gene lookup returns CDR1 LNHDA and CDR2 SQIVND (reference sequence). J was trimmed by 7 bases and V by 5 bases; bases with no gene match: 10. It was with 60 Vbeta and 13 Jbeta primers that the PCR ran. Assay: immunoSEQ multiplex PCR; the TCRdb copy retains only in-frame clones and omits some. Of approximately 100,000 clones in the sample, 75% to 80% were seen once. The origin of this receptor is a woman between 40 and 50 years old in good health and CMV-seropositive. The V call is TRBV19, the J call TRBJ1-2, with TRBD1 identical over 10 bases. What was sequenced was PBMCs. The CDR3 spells CASSGTGANIVGYTF. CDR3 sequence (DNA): TGTGCCAGTAGTGGGACAGGGGCGAACATAGTTGGCTACACCTTC.